This entry lists 18 T cell receptor beta chains sequenced from one sample in a study of regulatory T cells in long-lasting Graves disease. Combining iRepertoire HTBI primers with Arm-PCR of CDR3 regions, the authors built TCR beta libraries. TCRdb re-analysed the multiplex PCR reads in MiXCR, keeping a single row per CDR3 protein. The profile shows about 400,000 distinct CDR3 sequences, roughly a sixth of them singletons. Specified time point: newly diagnosed GD, antithyroid drugs for less than 3 months. PBMC RNA served as the TCR library source. The specimen was peripheral blood mononuclear cells (PBMCs), collected at new diagnosis, from a patient treated with antithyroid drugs. The receptors stem from a female donor with Graves disease.

This clonotype showed up many times. The rearrangement uses TRBV20-1 and TRBJ2-7; no firm D call. CDR3 length equals 14 residues. Trimming cost V 1 base and J 4 bases, with 14 bases left between them. CDR1 and CDR2 (germline): DFQATT, SNEGSKA (reference sequence). CDR3 sequence (DNA): TGCAGTGCTAGAGTTCCGGTTCGCTCTTACGAGCAGTACTTC. Amino acid sequence: CSARVPVRSYEQYF.

This clonotype was detected a few times. Sequence at one end of the junction differs from germline and may be a read error. The chain recombines TRBV4-1 with TRBJ2-2; 8 bases fit TRBD2. The CDR3 consists of 16 residues. Germline-derived CDR1 and CDR2 are MGHRA and YSYEKL. The CDR3 spells CASSQSGGTNAGELFF. The CDR3 DNA reads as TGCGCCAGCAGCCAGTCGGGGGGGACGAACGCCGGGGAGCTGTTTTTT.

This clonotype was seen ten or more times. This rearrangement joins TRBV2 to TRBJ1-6; no reliable D call. The germline CDR1 and CDR2 sequences are SNHLY and FYNNEI. The length of the CDR3 is 14 residues. Between the trimmed V and J ends, which lost 6 bases and 3 bases, there was a span of 9 bases. The CDR3 nucleotides are TGTGCCAGCAGGTCCGACGACTATAATTCACCCCTCCACTTT. Translated, it gives CASRSDDYNSPLHF.

This clonotype was seen only a few times. The rearrangement uses TRBV7-9 and TRBJ2-2; D gene unclear. Deletions cut 1 base from V and 1 base from J, with 7 bases between. CDR1 is SEHNR, CDR2 FQNEAQ, per germline (reference sequence). This CDR3 is 15 amino acids long. CDR3 nucleotide sequence: TGTGCCAGCAGCTTAGTTGGCATGAACACCGGGGAGCTGTTTTTT. As protein: CASSLVGMNTGELFF.

This clonotype has at least ten counts. V gene TRBV12-5 combines with J gene TRBJ2-1, with unresolved D. Trimming left V 0 bases short and J 5 bases short, with 26 bases between. This CDR3 has 20 residues. Germline V gives CDR1 LGHNT, CDR2 FRNRAP. The CDR3 reads CASGLVPDGVILPRNNEQFF. The CDR3 DNA reads TGTGCTAGTGGTTTGGTACCCGATGGCGTTATTCTGCCGAGAAACAATGAGCAGTTCTTC.

At least ten counts were recorded for this clonotype. This sequence joins TRBV5-1 and TRBJ1-1, with D hard to call. V was clipped by 0 bases and J by 0 bases, with 9 bases between them. The CDR3 sequence is 15 residues long. The germline CDR1 and CDR2 sequences are SGHRS and YFSETQ. The CDR3 region has the DNA TGCGCCAGCAGCTTGGAGAGGACGATGAACACTGAAGCTTTCTTT. Translated: CASSLERTMNTEAFF.

In its sample, this clonotype was seen many times. V gene TRBV12-3 or TRBV12-4 combines with J gene TRBJ2-7; tentatively, D is TRBD2 (7 bases). V was shortened by 4 bases and J by 3 bases, with 16 bases between the two germline ends. The CDR3 has 15 residues. CDR3 coding DNA: TGTGCCAGCAGTTCCAGGGGACTACGGCGCTACGAGCAGTACTTC. It yields the protein CASSSRGLRRYEQYF.

In this sample, this clonotype turned up many times. The gene calls are TRBV2 and TRBJ2-7; 9 positions agree with TRBD1. Trimming cost V 7 bases and J 5 bases; bases outside gene matches: 6. CDR1 SNHLY and CDR2 FYNNEI come from the germline V gene. This CDR3 region has 13 residues. CDR3: CASIDRGSHEQYF. CDR3 nucleotides: TGTGCCAGCATAGACAGGGGGTCCCACGAGCAGTACTTC. Looking up the rest from reference TRBV2 and TRBJ2-7 gives the full variable domain: EPEVTQTPSHQVTQMGQEVILRCVPISNHLYFYWYRQILGQKVEFLVSFYNNEISEKSEIFDDQFSVERPDGSNFTLKIRSTKLEDSAMYFCASIDRGSHEQYFGPGTRLTVT.

This clonotype was seen many times. The chain couples TRBV7-2 to TRBJ1-2; D possibly corresponds to TRBD1 (5 bases). Trimming took 2 bases from V and 2 from J, leaving 12 bases between them. Germline CDR1 is SGHTA and CDR2 is FQGNSA. CDR3 length: 15 amino acids. The CDR3 DNA reads TGTGCCAGCAGCTTAAGCGCACAGGAGAACTATGGCTACACCTTC. It translates to CASSLSAQENYGYTF.

This clonotype was observed once. A much larger clonotype is one base distant, so this may be a read error. This chain uses TRBV6-9 with TRBJ2-3; 8 nucleotides match TRBD2. Per the germline V gene, CDR1 is MNHGY and CDR2 is SVAAGI. The CDR3 sequence is 17 residues long. The CDR3 here is CVSSYSLAGGAADTQYF. CDR3 nucleotide sequence: TGTGTCAGCAGTTACTCCCTTGCGGGGGGAGCGGCAGATACGCAGTATTTT.

This chain uses TRBV18 with TRBJ1-5, with a weak D call TRBD1 (6 bases). Trimming removed 6 bases from V and 2 bases from J, with 17 bases in between. The CDR3 runs 16 residues. The germline CDR1 and CDR2 sequences are KGHSH and LQKENI. The CDR3 DNA sequence: TGTGCCAGCTCTCCCGACATGGGGGCAGGCAATCAGCCCCAGCATTTT. Translation gives CASSPDMGAGNQPQHF.

The rearrangement joins TRBV10-3 to TRBJ1-5, with unresolved D. Germline values: CDR1 ENHRY, CDR2 SYGVKD. V was clipped by 0 bases and J by 11 bases, with 14 bases between them. The CDR3 covers 14 residues. The CDR3 loop reads CAISESEGSSAQHF. CDR3 nucleotides: TGTGCCATCAGTGAGTCAGAGGGCAGTTCAGCCCAGCATTTT.

This clonotype was counted ten times or more. V usage is TRBV18 and J usage is TRBJ2-5, with a possible D match to TRBD1 (6 bases). Per the germline V gene, CDR1 is KGHSH and CDR2 is LQKENI. Trimming stripped 3 bases from V and 3 bases from J, with 14 bases between. The CDR3 sequence is 15 residues long. Here the CDR3 reads CASSPGVGQKETQYF. CDR3 coding DNA: TGTGCCAGCTCACCGGGCGTAGGACAGAAAGAGACCCAGTACTTC. The full variable domain, rest sourced from reference TRBV18 and TRBJ2-5, is NAGVMQNPRHLVRRRGQEARLRCSPMKGHSHVYWYRQLPEEGLKFMVYLQKENIIDESGMPKERFSAEFPKEGPSILRIQQVVRGDSAAYFCASSPGVGQKETQYFGPGTRLLVL.

This clonotype was seen only a few times. The chain recombines TRBV7-2 with TRBJ1-6; possibly TRBD1 for D (6 bases). CDR1 is SGHTA, CDR2 FQGNSA, per germline. The CDR3 spans 12 residues. Trimming stripped 6 bases from V and 9 bases from J, with 9 bases between. The CDR3 is CASSNRVSPLHF. For the CDR3, the DNA is TGTGCCAGCAGTAACAGGGTTTCACCCCTCCACTTT.

V and J are TRBV6-1 and TRBJ2-2; either TRBD1 or TRBD2 may fit D (5 bases each). V was trimmed by 8 bases and J by 4 bases, leaving 14 bases between them. CDR1 MNHNS and CDR2 SASEGT come from the germline V gene. The CDR3 runs to 14 residues. CDR3 residues: CASEWLGGTGELFF. CDR3 nucleotide sequence: TGTGCCAGCGAATGGCTTGGGGGCACCGGGGAGCTGTTTTTT.

This clonotype has at least ten counts. The chain joins TRBV5-4 to TRBJ1-1; D perhaps matches TRBD1 (5 bases). V was pared by 0 bases and J by 5 bases, with 8 bases between. Germline lookup yields CDR1 SGHNT and CDR2 YYREEE (reference sequence). The CDR3 totals 13 residues. In DNA form, the CDR3 reads TGTGCCAGCAGCTTGGCAGCAGGGACTGAAGCTTTCTTT. As protein: CASSLAAGTEAFF.

There are many counts of this clonotype. V and J are TRBV7-9 and TRBJ2-1; 10 bases fit TRBD2. Germline V gene lookup returns CDR1 SEHNR and CDR2 FQNEAQ (reference sequence). The CDR3 sequence is 17 residues long. The J segment lost 4 bases and the V segment lost 3 bases, leaving 9 bases of the junction unmatched. DNA for the CDR3: TGTGCCAGCAGCTTCGAGTATGGACTAGCGGTATACAATGAGCAGTTCTTC. Protein sequence: CASSFEYGLAVYNEQFF. Full variable domain (outside the CDR3, taken from reference TRBV7-9 and TRBJ2-1): DTGVSQNPRHKITKRGQNVTFRCDPISEHNRLYWYRQTLGQGPEFLTYFQNEAQLEKSRLLSDRFSAERPKGSFSTLEIQRTEQGDSAMYLCASSFEYGLAVYNEQFFGPGTRLTVL.

The rearrangement uses TRBV28 and TRBJ2-3, with a possible D match to TRBD1 (5 bases). Germline CDR1 reads MDHEN; CDR2 reads SYDVKM. The V end was cut by 4 bases, the J end by 1 base, with 12 bases between. This CDR3 region has 15 residues. The CDR3 DNA is TGTGCCAGCAGTTCCCGAGAAGGGGGCACAGATACGCAGTATTTT. Its protein is CASSSREGGTDTQYF.